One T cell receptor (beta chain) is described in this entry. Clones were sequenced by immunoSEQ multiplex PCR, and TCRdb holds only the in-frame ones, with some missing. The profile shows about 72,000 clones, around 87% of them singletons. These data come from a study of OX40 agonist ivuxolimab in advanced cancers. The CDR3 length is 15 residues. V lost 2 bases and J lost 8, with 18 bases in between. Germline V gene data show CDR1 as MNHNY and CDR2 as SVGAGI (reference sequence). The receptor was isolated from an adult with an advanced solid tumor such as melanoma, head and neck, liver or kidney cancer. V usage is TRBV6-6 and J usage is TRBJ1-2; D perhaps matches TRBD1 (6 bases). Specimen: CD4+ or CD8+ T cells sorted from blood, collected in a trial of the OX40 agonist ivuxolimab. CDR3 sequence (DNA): TGTGCCAGCAGTTACCCGACAGGCGGGGTTGAGGGCTACACCTTC. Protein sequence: CASSYPTGGVEGYTF.